This T cell receptor (beta chain) was observed in a study of blood T cell repertoires in COVID-19. TCRdb's table, derived via immunoSEQ multiplex PCR, lists solely in-frame clones and lacks some. The repertoire holds about 240,000 clones, around 86% seen once, with about 3.3% in the top ten. The germline V gene encodes CDR1 SGDLS and CDR2 YYNGEE. V was pared by 0 bases and J by 4 bases, with 6 bases of the junction left unmatched. This CDR3 is 17 amino acids long. The rearrangement joins TRBV9 to TRBJ2-2; TRBD2 matches at 10 bases. Sequencing was performed on PBMCs or T cells enriched from blood (not recorded which). The TCR originated in a woman aged 40 to 50 with acute COVID-19. The CDR3 spells CASSVARSSGSTGELFF. DNA of the CDR3: TGTGCCAGCAGCGTAGCCCGGTCTAGCGGGAGCACCGGGGAGCTGTTTTTT.